This entry lists 32 T cell receptor beta chains sequenced from one sample in a study of blood T cells in healthy people across ages. Using a J-beta primer mix together with a sample-barcoded 5' primer, a second PCR was run for roughly 6 to 12 cycles. TCRdb re-called the 5' RACE reads with MiXCR, one entry per CDR3 protein. The data show about 1.8 million distinct CDR3 sequences, roughly 50% seen once. The sequencing sample was made of blood. All receptors come from a woman in her thirties or forties in good health.

There are a few counts of this clonotype. V is TRBV20-1 and J is TRBJ1-2; 9 bases line up with TRBD1. V dropped 5 bases and J dropped 0; count of bases not matched to a gene: 7. There are 15 residues in the CDR3. Germline V gene data show CDR1 as DFQATT and CDR2 as SNEGSKA (reference sequence). Here the CDR3 reads CSAEGRQGANYGYTF. The CDR3 nucleotides are TGCAGTGCTGAGGGTAGACAGGGGGCTAACTATGGCTACACCTTC.

This clonotype came up a few times. The genes are TRBV28 and TRBJ2-3, with 7 bases that match TRBD1. CDR1 and CDR2 from the germline V gene are MDHEN and SYDVKM. V shed 5 bases, J shed 2 bases, and the junction held 7 bases outside the gene matches. This CDR3 is 15 amino acids long. The CDR3 sequence is CASSPRQGYTDTQYF. DNA for the CDR3: TGTGCCAGCAGTCCCAGACAGGGATACACAGATACGCAGTATTTT.

The chain recombines TRBV6-5 with TRBJ2-7; D is uncertain. CDR3 size: 15 residues. Trimming pared 6 bases from V and 1 base from J, leaving 16 bases between. Germline V CDR1 and CDR2: MNHEY, SVGAGI. This CDR3 is CASRIQLGRSYEQYF. In nucleotides, the CDR3 is TGTGCCAGCAGAATACAGCTAGGACGGTCCTACGAGCAGTACTTC.

This clonotype was counted once. The chain joins TRBV3-1 to TRBJ1-5; D gene ambiguous. This CDR3 has 14 amino acids. Trimming removed 2 bases at V and 7 bases at J, with 12 bases between. In germline, CDR1 is LGHDT, CDR2 YNNKEL (reference sequence). CDR3 in amino acids: CASSQSSGFQPQHF. Here the CDR3 DNA reads TGTGCCAGCAGCCAAAGTTCAGGTTTCCAGCCCCAGCATTTT.

The chain employs TRBV21-1 and TRBJ2-4; the table calls TRBD1, which could not be checked here. The end of the DNA is better explained by TRBJ2-7, so the J call may be wrong. TRBV21-1 constitutes a pseudogene. There are 11 residues in the CDR3. CDR3 nucleotides: TGTGCCAGAGGGACAGCCTACGAGCAGTACTTC. The encoded protein is CARGTAYEQYF.

V and J are TRBV7-8 and TRBJ2-6; D is perhaps TRBD1 (6 bases). There are 16 residues in the CDR3. The germline gives CDR1 SGHVS, CDR2 FQNEAQ. Deletions cut 7 bases from V and 2 bases from J, with 15 bases between. The CDR3 here is CASTPAQGAGANVLTF. The CDR3 DNA reads TGTGCCAGCACCCCAGCACAGGGCGCTGGGGCCAACGTCCTGACTTTC. The full variable domain, with the rest looked up from reference TRBV7-8 and TRBJ2-6, is GAGVSQSPRYKVAKRGQDVALRCDPISGHVSLFWYQQALGQGPEFLTYFQNEAQLDKSGLPSDRFFAERPEGSVSTLKIQRTQQEDSAVYLCASTPAQGAGANVLTFGAGSRLTVL.

The chain joins TRBV11-3 to TRBJ2-3, with TRBD2 matching 7 bases. Looked up from germline, CDR1 is SGHNT and CDR2 is YENEEA. CDR3 length equals 14 residues. After removal of 5 bases from V and 6 bases from J, the junction contained 8 bases not matched to a gene. As DNA, the CDR3 is TGTGCCAGCAGCACCCGGGAGGATGGCGATACGCAGTATTTT. It yields the protein CASSTREDGDTQYF.

The J gene is TRBJ2-3, the V gene TRBV19; possibly TRBD2 for D (5 bases). Germline CDR1 and CDR2: LNHDA and SQIVND (reference sequence). Trimming shortened V by 6 bases and J by 5 bases, and 15 bases separated the two germline ends. The CDR3 totals 14 residues. Here the CDR3 reads CASRSAREKDTQYF. CDR3 sequence (DNA): TGTGCCAGTAGGTCTGCGAGGGAAAAAGATACGCAGTATTTT.

The chain combines TRBV10-3 with TRBJ2-5; a possible D gene is TRBD2 (5 bases). The CDR3 covers 14 residues. V was pared by 6 bases and J by 0 bases, with 11 bases between. CDR1 and CDR2 from the germline V gene are ENHRY and SYGVKD. The CDR3, as DNA: TGTGCCATCAGCGACCGGGGTTACCAAGAGACCCAGTACTTC. Its translation: CAISDRGYQETQYF.

This chain links TRBV7-9 with TRBJ2-1; no firm D call. Trimming removed 4 bases from V and 8 bases from J, with 12 bases in between. The CDR3 loop spans 13 amino acids. Germline CDR1 and CDR2: SEHNR and FQNEAQ (reference sequence). The CDR3 loop reads CASSSNPRYEQFF. The CDR3 nucleotides are TGTGCCAGCAGCTCCAACCCCCGGTATGAGCAGTTCTTC.

The J gene is TRBJ2-5, the V gene TRBV27; TRBD2 matches 12 bases. Germline V gives CDR1 MNHEY, CDR2 SMNVEV (reference sequence). J was trimmed by 2 bases and V by 6 bases; bases with no gene match: 13. CDR3 length: 18 amino acids. The CDR3 DNA reads TGTGCCAGCAGGACTAGCGGGGGCCGTGGATGGTGGCAAGAGACCCAGTACTTC. Translation: CASRTSGGRGWWQETQYF.

This clonotype showed up just once. The chain carries TRBV4-3 and TRBJ1-2, with TRBD1 matching 7 bases. CDR3 length: 14 amino acids. Germline CDR1 and CDR2: LGHNA and YSLEER. After removal of 2 bases from V and 7 bases from J, the junction contained 7 bases not matched to a gene. This CDR3 reads CASSQQQGPGGYTF. The CDR3 DNA is TGCGCCAGCAGCCAACAACAGGGGCCTGGTGGCTACACCTTC.

V usage is TRBV6-5 and J usage is TRBJ2-1; 14 bases match TRBD2. The J segment lost 5 bases and the V segment lost 7 bases, leaving 7 bases of the junction unmatched. The germline V gene encodes CDR1 MNHEY and CDR2 SVGAGI. CDR3 size: 16 residues. The CDR3, as DNA: TGTGCCAGCACCTCGGGACTAGCGGGGGCCAACAATGAGCAGTTCTTC. This gives the protein CASTSGLAGANNEQFF.

This clonotype has more than one count but fewer than ten. V is TRBV7-2 and J is TRBJ2-4, with D tentatively TRBD1 (5 bases). The J call may be mistaken, given a closer DNA end match to TRBJ2-7. Germline V gene sequence: CDR1 SGHTA, CDR2 FQGNSA. The CDR3 is made up of 14 amino acids. CDR3 DNA: TGTGCCAGCAGCTTAGATGGCAGGGTTGACGAGCAGTACTTC. This gives the protein CASSLDGRVDEQYF.

The chain combines TRBV6-5 with TRBJ2-7; TRBD1 matches 10 bases. Germline CDR1 reads MNHEY; CDR2 reads SVGAGI. Trimming took 0 bases from V and 2 from J; bases not matched to a gene: 4. The CDR3 length is 16 residues. CDR3 protein: CASSYSTGTGAYEQYF. CDR3 coding DNA: TGTGCCAGCAGTTACTCGACCGGGACAGGGGCCTACGAGCAGTACTTC.

CDR3 sequence reads: CASSYGRAGAALQETQYF. In nucleotides, the CDR3 is TGTGCCAGCAGTTACGGTCGGGCGGGGGCGGCCTTACAAGAGACCCAGTACTTC. The chain recombines TRBV6-5 with TRBJ2-5, with D perhaps TRBD2 (7 bases). The V end lost 2 bases, the J end lost 2 bases, and 21 bases lay between the germline ends. Germline CDR1 and CDR2: MNHEY and SVGAGI. The CDR3 runs to 18 residues.

The CDR3 DNA reads as TGTGCCAGCAGCACAGTAGCGGGGGGGCCACAGGATACGCAGTATTTT. It codes for CASSTVAGGPQDTQYF. V and J are TRBV7-2 and TRBJ2-3; 11 positions agree with TRBD2. Germline V gene data show CDR1 as SGHTA and CDR2 as FQGNSA. J lost 6 bases, V lost 5 bases, and 10 bases had no gene match. There are 16 residues in the CDR3.

V gene TRBV12-3 or TRBV12-4 combines with J gene TRBJ2-1; 11 bases match TRBD2. The DNA end is more similar to TRBJ2-7, so the J call may be wrong. The CDR3 length is 16 residues. CDR3 nucleotides: TGTGCCAGCAGCGATCCCGGGACTAGCGGCTACAATGAGCAGTACTTC. It codes for CASSDPGTSGYNEQYF.

This clonotype was observed a handful of times. This sequence joins TRBV3-1 and TRBJ2-5; D uncertain. V lost 7 bases and J lost 0, with 9 bases in between. CDR1 and CDR2 (germline): LGHDT, YNNKEL (reference sequence). CDR3 length equals 13 residues. The CDR3, as DNA: TGTGCCAGCACGGGTGGATACCAAGAGACCCAGTACTTC. This encodes CASTGGYQETQYF.

This chain connects TRBV6-2 or TRBV6-3 to TRBJ1-5; D uncertain. The CDR3 totals 12 residues. CDR1 MNHEY and CDR2 SVGEGT come from the germline V gene. Trimming took 7 bases from V and 5 from J, leaving 9 bases between them. This chain's CDR3 is CASIFSYQPQHF. The CDR3 DNA reads TGTGCCAGCATTTTCTCATATCAGCCCCAGCATTTT.

Comment on this clonotype: A read error may account for a junction end that differs from germline. This chain links TRBV4-3 with TRBJ2-7, with TRBD2 as a possible D gene (7 bases). The germline V gene encodes CDR1 LGHNA and CDR2 YSLEER. This CDR3 is 15 amino acids long. CDR3 protein: CVSSQDIVGGLEQYF. The CDR3 coding sequence is TGCGTCAGCAGCCAAGATATCGTGGGGGGGCTCGAGCAGTACTTC.

The chain joins TRBV2 to TRBJ2-7; D is unresolved. This CDR3 is built from 14 residues. CDR1 and CDR2 from the germline V gene are SNHLY and FYNNEI. Trimming shortened V by 3 bases and J by 2 bases, and 11 bases separated the two germline ends. Written as DNA, the CDR3 is TGTGCCAGCAGTGAGCCGTTAAACCCCTACGAGCAGTACTTC. This codes for CASSEPLNPYEQYF.

This clonotype has more than one count but fewer than ten. The rearrangement joins TRBV5-1 to TRBJ2-4; tentatively, D is TRBD1 (5 bases). Trimming took off 3 bases at V and 13 bases at J, with 14 bases between the two ends. This CDR3 has 12 amino acids. CDR1 SGHRS and CDR2 YFSETQ come from the germline V gene. CDR3 nucleotides: TGCGCCAGCAGCTACCCTGGGGCGGAGCAGTACTTC. Amino acids: CASSYPGAEQYF.

The chain joins TRBV27 to TRBJ2-3; D gene uncertain. This CDR3 region has 10 residues. Germline values: CDR1 MNHEY, CDR2 SMNVEV (reference sequence). Trimming took off 8 bases at V and 8 bases at J, with 8 bases between the two ends. The CDR3 sequence is CASPGGTQYF. CDR3 in DNA: TGTGCCAGCCCCGGTGGTACGCAGTATTTT.

This clonotype was picked up a small number of times. The rearrangement uses TRBV6-4 and TRBJ2-5; D is uncertain. V lost 0 bases and J 7 bases, leaving 12 bases between the germline ends. The germline CDR1 and CDR2 sequences are MRHNA and SNTAGT. The CDR3 is 14 residues long. Here the CDR3 reads CASSDSGLWVTQYF. The CDR3, as DNA: TGTGCCAGCAGTGACTCTGGGTTATGGGTGACCCAGTACTTC.

This rearrangement joins TRBV6-5 to TRBJ1-1, with D uncertain. CDR1 and CDR2 from the germline V gene are MNHEY and SVGAGI. The V end lost 5 bases, the J end lost 3 bases, and 16 bases lay between the germline ends. The CDR3 runs to 15 residues. The CDR3 nucleotides are TGTGCCAGCAGTCCCGTCCCAGCGAGCGACACTGAAGCTTTCTTT. Translating gives CASSPVPASDTEAFF.

The CDR3 protein is CATSRSRGTSNYGYTF. The CDR3 DNA reads as TGTGCCACCAGCAGAAGTAGAGGGACGTCAAACTATGGCTACACCTTC. The chain links TRBV15 to TRBJ1-2; possibly TRBD1 for D (5 bases). Germline CDR1 is LNHNV and CDR2 is YYDKDF (reference sequence). V shed 2 bases and J shed 2 bases, with 15 bases lying between them. The CDR3 totals 16 residues.

The chain recombines TRBV12-5 with TRBJ2-1; no firm D call. CDR3 length equals 12 residues. CDR1 is LGHNT and CDR2 is FRNRAP in the germline V gene. V lost 3 bases, J lost 9 bases, and 9 bases lay in between. The CDR3 spells CASGFWVGEQFF. CDR3 nucleotide sequence: TGTGCTAGTGGTTTTTGGGTGGGTGAGCAGTTCTTC.

In this sample, this clonotype turned up a few times. The rearrangement joins TRBV9 to TRBJ1-5, with 8 bases aligning to TRBD1. V lost 3 bases to trimming and J lost 2 bases; unmatched junction nucleotides: 7. The CDR3 sequence is 16 residues long. CDR1 is SGDLS, CDR2 YYNGEE, per germline. CDR3 residues: CASSGNGQGGNQPQHF. The CDR3 region has the DNA TGTGCCAGCAGCGGGAATGGACAGGGTGGCAATCAGCCCCAGCATTTT.

This chain connects TRBV29-1 to TRBJ1-2; 8 bases fit TRBD1. The CDR3 contains 17 residues. Trimming took 2 bases from V and 3 from J; bases not matched to a gene: 14. CDR1 is SQVTM, CDR2 ANQGSEA, per germline. The CDR3 DNA sequence: TGCAGCGTTGAATGGGGTCAGGGGGCCGGCCGTTACTATGGCTACACCTTC. Translated: CSVEWGQGAGRYYGYTF. The full variable domain, in which reference TRBV29-1 and TRBJ1-2 provide the parts outside the CDR3, is SAVISQKPSRDICQRGTSLTIQCQVDSQVTMMFWYRQQPGQSLTLIATANQGSEATYESGFVIDKFPISRPNLTFSTLTVSNMSPEDSSIYLCSVEWGQGAGRYYGYTFGSGTRLTVV.

The chain has TRBV5-1 and TRBJ2-6; D is unclear. Trimming removed 4 bases at V and 0 bases at J, with 17 bases between. The CDR3 spans 18 residues. Germline V gene data show CDR1 as SGHRS and CDR2 as YFSETQ. CDR3 in amino acids: CASSTSRTASSGANVLTF. The CDR3 DNA is TGCGCCAGCAGCACTTCTCGGACGGCGAGCTCTGGGGCCAACGTCCTGACTTTC.

This clonotype was seen more than once but under ten times. The chain joins TRBV29-1 to TRBJ2-5; 7 nucleotides line up with TRBD1. The CDR3 length is 16 residues. Germline CDR1 SQVTM, CDR2 ANQGSEA. V lost 4 bases and J lost 5; bases outside the gene matches: 16. The CDR3 sequence is CSVARTVGGSGETQYF. DNA for the CDR3: TGCAGCGTTGCCCGGACGGTAGGGGGCAGTGGGGAGACCCAGTACTTC.